A single sample gave rise to the 18 T cell receptor beta chains below, sequenced in a study of untreated major depressive disorder. Notes on the study in general: CD4+ T cells from depressed patients used TRBV05-01 (Vbeta 5.1) more often than controls.

No antigen has been identified for these receptors. Here immunoSEQ multiplex PCR was the method, and the copy in TCRdb shows in-frame clones only, minus some. The sample holds 10,000 to 15,000 clones, around 90% seen once. Sequencing was carried out using CD4+ T cells from PBMCs. The receptors here all came from a man aged 30 to 39 with major depressive disorder.

In its sample, this clone was seen once. J is TRBJ2-7 and V is TRBV10-3; possible D gene TRBD1, 5 bases. Germline values: CDR1 ENHRY, CDR2 SYGVKD. The CDR3 has 12 amino acids. Trimming pared 4 bases from V and 3 bases from J, leaving 7 bases between. The CDR3 DNA follows: TGTGCCATCAGTGGGCAGGGCTACGAGCAGTACTTC. Amino acid sequence: CAISGQGYEQYF.

This rearrangement joins TRBV6-5 to TRBJ1-3, with a weak D call TRBD1 (6 bases). The CDR3 runs 16 residues. CDR1 is MNHEY, CDR2 SVGAGI, per germline. Trimming removed 4 bases from V and 4 bases from J, with 17 bases in between. DNA of the CDR3: TGTGCCAGCAGTTCCCCCGGCGGGGGGCAAGGAAACACCATATATTTT. It is translated as CASSSPGGGQGNTIYF.

The CDR3 DNA reads as TGTGCCAGCAGCCAGCGGCGCTTCGGGGAGCCAGATACGCAGTATTTT. Its translation is CASSQRRFGEPDTQYF. The genes are TRBV7-9 and TRBJ2-3, with D maybe TRBD2 (5 bases). Germline V gene data show CDR1 as SEHNR and CDR2 as FQNEAQ (reference sequence). V lost 5 bases, J lost 4 bases, and 19 bases lay in between. The length of the CDR3 is 16 residues.

This clone was seen only once. The rearrangement links TRBV7-9 to TRBJ1-4, with no clear D. The CDR3 sequence is 16 residues long. In germline, CDR1 is SEHNR, CDR2 FQNEAQ (reference sequence). The V and J ends lost 4 bases and 0 bases respectively, with 12 bases between them. The CDR3 coding sequence is TGTGCCAGCAGCTCATCAGACGCTGCAACTAATGAAAAACTGTTTTTT. Protein product: CASSSSDAATNEKLFF. Full variable domain (rest looked up from reference TRBV7-9 and TRBJ1-4): DTGVSQNPRHKITKRGQNVTFRCDPISEHNRLYWYRQTLGQGPEFLTYFQNEAQLEKSRLLSDRFSAERPKGSFSTLEIQRTEQGDSAMYLCASSSSDAATNEKLFFGSGTQLSVL.

The gene calls are TRBV5-4 and TRBJ1-4; the D is unclear. This CDR3 contains 14 residues. With 0 bases removed from V and 4 bases from J, the gap between germline ends came to 7 bases. Looked up from germline, CDR1 is SGHNT and CDR2 is YYREEE (reference sequence). CDR3 bases: TGTGCCAGCAGCTTGGAAGGGTTTAATGAAAAACTGTTTTTT. Amino acid sequence: CASSLEGFNEKLFF.

V and J are TRBV9 and TRBJ2-2, with D uncertain. The CDR3 runs to 13 residues. CDR1 SGDLS and CDR2 YYNGEE come from the germline V gene. V lost 3 bases and J lost 2, with 5 bases in between. In DNA form, the CDR3 reads TGTGCCAGCAGCGCCACTAACACCGGGGAGCTGTTTTTT. It is translated as CASSATNTGELFF. Looking up the rest from reference TRBV9 and TRBJ2-2 gives the full variable domain: DSGVTQTPKHLITATGQRVTLRCSPRSGDLSVYWYQQSLDQGLQFLIQYYNGEERAKGNILERFSAQQFPDLHSELNLSSLELGDSALYFCASSATNTGELFFGEGSRLTVL.

This rearrangement joins TRBV7-9 to TRBJ2-3; the match to TRBD2 covers 8 bases. V lost 1 base, J lost 2 bases, and 5 bases stayed unmatched. CDR3 length equals 16 residues. The germline CDR1 and CDR2 sequences are SEHNR and FQNEAQ (reference sequence). The CDR3 loop reads CASSLGLAGSTDTQYF. The DNA of the CDR3 is TGTGCCAGCAGCTTAGGGTTAGCGGGGTCCACAGATACGCAGTATTTT.

This clone was recorded once. V gene TRBV6-6 combines with J gene TRBJ1-1; the D is unclear. The CDR3 is made up of 11 amino acids. CDR1 is MNHNY, CDR2 SVGAGI, per germline (reference sequence). The V end was cut by 8 bases, the J end by 7 bases, with 11 bases between. The CDR3: CASVKLFEAFF. CDR3 DNA sequence: TGTGCCAGCGTAAAGTTATTTGAAGCTTTCTTT.

V usage is TRBV9 and J usage is TRBJ2-5; 7 bases are shared with TRBD1. The V and J ends lost 2 bases and 0 bases, in that order; junction bases with no gene match: 4. Germline V CDR1 and CDR2: SGDLS, YYNGEE. The CDR3 spans 15 residues. This CDR3 is CASSVGTAYQETQYF. CDR3 coding DNA: TGTGCCAGCAGCGTTGGGACAGCGTACCAAGAGACCCAGTACTTC. The variable domain in full, with the rest retrieved from reference TRBV9 and TRBJ2-5, is DSGVTQTPKHLITATGQRVTLRCSPRSGDLSVYWYQQSLDQGLQFLIQYYNGEERAKGNILERFSAQQFPDLHSELNLSSLELGDSALYFCASSVGTAYQETQYFGPGTRLLVL.

This rearrangement joins TRBV19 to TRBJ1-1; 7 bases map to TRBD1. Germline CDR1 LNHDA, CDR2 SQIVND (reference sequence). The CDR3 consists of 14 residues. J gave up 1 base and V 6 bases, and 5 bases lay outside the gene matches. Written as DNA, the CDR3 is TGTGCCAGTAGCCCCGGGACAGAGAACACTGAAGCTTTCTTT. Amino acid sequence: CASSPGTENTEAFF.

CDR3 nucleotides: TGTGCCAGCCAGCAGGGTCGGGGAGAAAAACTGTTTTTT. The encoded protein is CASQQGRGEKLFF. The rearrangement joins TRBV6-1 to TRBJ1-4; possible D gene TRBD1, 5 bases. V lost 8 bases to trimming and J lost 8 bases, with 15 bases between them. The CDR3 is 13 amino acids. The germline CDR1 and CDR2 sequences are MNHNS and SASEGT.

V gene TRBV5-1 combines with J gene TRBJ2-7; 11 positions match TRBD1. The CDR3 sequence is 15 residues long. Germline lookup yields CDR1 SGHRS and CDR2 YFSETQ. The V and J ends lost 0 bases and 4 bases, in that order; junction bases with no gene match: 3. As DNA, the CDR3 is TGCGCCAGCAGCTTGGTAGGGACAGGGGGATACGAGCAGTACTTC. Translating it yields CASSLVGTGGYEQYF.

The rearrangement uses TRBV5-1 and TRBJ2-5, with 8 bases identical to TRBD1. The CDR3 runs 14 residues. Germline loops: CDR1 SGHRS, CDR2 YFSETQ. V lost 6 bases, J lost 3 bases, and 7 bases stayed unmatched. CDR3 bases: TGCGCCAGCACCCAGGGGGCGCTTGAAGAGACCCAGTACTTC. Residues: CASTQGALEETQYF.

The rearrangement joins TRBV5-1 to TRBJ2-7; D is uncertain. Per germline, CDR1 SGHRS and CDR2 YFSETQ. The V end lost 0 bases, the J end lost 2 bases, and 6 bases lay between the germline ends. The CDR3 extends over 13 amino acids. The CDR3 DNA reads TGCGCCAGCAGCTTGGCCAGTACCTACGAGCAGTACTTC. This codes for CASSLASTYEQYF.

The rearrangement links TRBV6-5 to TRBJ1-1; TRBD1 might be the D (5 bases). The V end was cut by 2 bases, the J end by 4 bases, with 8 bases between. The germline V gene encodes CDR1 MNHEY and CDR2 SVGAGI. The CDR3 covers 13 residues. As DNA, the CDR3 is TGTGCCAGCAGTTACCCCGGGACCACTGAAGCTTTCTTT. Translation: CASSYPGTTEAFF.

The chain's CDR3 is CAAHRGYQSNYGYTF. CDR3 nucleotide sequence: TGTGCAGCCCACAGGGGGTACCAAAGTAACTATGGCTACACCTTC. The chain combines TRBV6-1 with TRBJ1-2; 8 bases are a match to TRBD1. The CDR3 spans 15 residues. The germline CDR1 and CDR2 sequences are MNHNS and SASEGT.

In its sample, this clone was seen once. This rearrangement joins TRBV10-3 to TRBJ2-5; either TRBD1 or TRBD2 may fit D (5 bases each). The V gene lost 2 bases and the J gene lost 5 bases, with 21 bases spanning the gap. This CDR3 spans 17 amino acids. The germline gives CDR1 ENHRY, CDR2 SYGVKD. CDR3 DNA sequence: TGTGCCATCAGTGAGGGATGGCCGGGACCCTCAGGGGAGACCCAGTACTTC. This codes for CAISEGWPGPSGETQYF.

The V call is TRBV29-1, the J call TRBJ2-3; a possible D gene is TRBD2 (5 bases). There are 13 residues in the CDR3. V was pared by 3 bases and J by 1 base, with 8 bases between. Looked up from germline, CDR1 is SQVTM and CDR2 is ANQGSEA. CDR3 sequence: CSVDRRGTDTQYF. DNA for the CDR3: TGCAGCGTTGATCGGCGGGGCACAGATACGCAGTATTTT.